This TCR beta chain comes out of a study of blood T cell repertoires in COVID-19. Study-wide background: Some COVID-19 samples were acute and others convalescent; all came from the United States, Italy and Spain. The analysed material was cDNA or gDNA that came from T cells, B-cell-depleted T cells, or PBMCs.

Methods used by the authors: Nucleated cell number was recorded as an estimate derived from reference gene primer amplification. Data came from immunoSEQ multiplex PCR; TCRdb stores just in-frame clones and leaves some out. V, J and clone size are those of that table, while D and trimming were read from the DNA. Altogether about 210,000 clones are present, almost 90% being singletons, with the ten largest covering 1.5%. The germline V gene encodes CDR1 SEHNR and CDR2 FQNEAQ (reference sequence). This CDR3 has 10 residues. Trimming shortened V by 3 bases and J by 12 bases, and 8 bases separated the two germline ends.

This chain connects TRBV7-9 to TRBJ1-1; D unresolved. The material sequenced was peripheral blood. This clonotype was sampled from a man in his late teens or twenties with active or convalescent COVID-19. The CDR3 region is CASSFPDPFF. The CDR3 DNA follows: TGTGCCAGCAGCTTCCCAGATCCTTTCTTT.